The 22 T cell receptor beta chains below all came from one sample that was sequenced in a study of blood T cells in healthy people across ages. A sample-barcoded 5' primer and a J-beta primer mix were used in a second PCR of roughly 6 to 11 cycles. One entry per CDR3 protein results from TCRdb running MiXCR on the 5' RACE reads. Among roughly 800,000 distinct CDR3 sequences listed, roughly 60% were seen once. Sample: blood. The receptors come from a man under 40 in good health.

The rearrangement links TRBV28 to TRBJ2-4, with D possibly being TRBD2 (5 bases). Germline V gives CDR1 MDHEN, CDR2 SYDVKM. V dropped 6 bases and J dropped 2 bases, with 20 bases sitting between them. The CDR3 contains 17 residues. Here the CDR3 DNA reads TGTGCCAGCAGCGTTCGACGAGGGATTTTTACCAAAAACATTCAGTACTTC. Translated, it gives CASSVRRGIFTKNIQYF.

This clonotype was observed a handful of times. The CDR3 DNA follows: TGTGCCAGCCAACCCCCCTCAGGGGGTTGGGACGAGCAGTACTTC. This gives the protein CASQPPSGGWDEQYF. The chain uses TRBV18 and TRBJ2-7, with 7 bases lining up with TRBD1. The germline V gene has CDR1 KGHSH and CDR2 LQKENI. With V trimmed by 8 bases and J by 5 bases, 15 bases remained unmatched. The CDR3 sequence is 15 residues long.

This clonotype was recorded only once. This chain links TRBV4-2 with TRBJ1-6; the D gene is possibly TRBD1 (5 bases). Trimming took off 0 bases at V and 10 bases at J, with 10 bases between the two ends. This CDR3 comprises 14 residues. The germline CDR1 and CDR2 sequences are LGHNA and YNFKEQ. The CDR3 DNA reads TGTGCCAGCAGCCAAGAGACAGAAAGGTCACCCCTCCACTTT. It translates to CASSQETERSPLHF.

This chain connects TRBV25-1 to TRBJ2-7; a possible D gene is TRBD1 (5 bases). The J call is doubtful: the DNA matches TRBJ2-4 better. There are 12 residues in the CDR3. Per the germline V gene, CDR1 is MGHDK and CDR2 is SYGVNS. The CDR3 region is CASRTGTNIQYF. The CDR3 DNA is TGTGCCAGCAGAACAGGTACAAACATTCAGTACTTC.

The chain combines TRBV5-1 with TRBJ2-5; TRBD2 aligns across 7 bases. J was trimmed by 2 bases and V by 9 bases; bases with no gene match: 7. This CDR3 spans 13 amino acids. CDR1 is SGHRS, CDR2 YFSETQ, per germline. CDR3 sequence (DNA): TGCGCCACCCGGCGGGAGCCTCAAGAGACCCAGTACTTC. Its protein is CATRREPQETQYF.

This clonotype was seen a few times. This sequence joins TRBV6-2 or TRBV6-3 and TRBJ2-1; no reliable D call. Trimming pared 8 bases from V and 4 bases from J, leaving 12 bases between. The CDR3 is made up of 13 amino acids. CDR1 is MNHEY and CDR2 is SVGEGT in the germline V gene. CDR3 coding DNA: TGTGCCAGCTCAGATCGGGTATACAATGAGCAGTTCTTC. Protein: CASSDRVYNEQFF.

The chain uses TRBV12-3 or TRBV12-4 and TRBJ2-3, with 8 positions matching TRBD1. V lost 6 bases and J lost 7; bases outside the gene matches: 3. The CDR3 consists of 12 residues. In DNA, the CDR3 is TGTGCCAGCAGACAGGGGGTGAATACGCAGTATTTT. Its translation: CASRQGVNTQYF.

This clonotype was picked up a small number of times. This chain links TRBV5-1 with TRBJ2-1; D is tentatively TRBD1 or TRBD2 (5 bases each). This CDR3 spans 15 amino acids. The V end was cut by 0 bases, the J end by 2 bases, with 9 bases between. Germline CDR1 reads SGHRS; CDR2 reads YFSETQ. This CDR3 reads CASSLDGAPYNEQFF. CDR3 in DNA: TGCGCCAGCAGCTTGGACGGGGCTCCCTACAATGAGCAGTTCTTC.

This clonotype was seen only a few times. CDR3: CASSFSLETQYF. Written as DNA, the CDR3 is TGTGCCAGCAGCTTTTCCCTAGAGACCCAGTACTTC. This chain links TRBV5-6 with TRBJ2-5; D remains ambiguous. The germline V gene encodes CDR1 SGHDT and CDR2 YYEEEE. This CDR3 region has 12 residues. The V end lost 2 bases, the J end lost 4 bases, and 6 bases lay between the germline ends.

The J gene is TRBJ2-1, the V gene TRBV5-6; TRBD1 agrees at 9 bases. This CDR3 comprises 16 residues. CDR1 is SGHDT and CDR2 is YYEEEE in the germline V gene. V shed 4 bases and J 8 bases; nucleotides not matched to a gene: 13. The CDR3 protein is CASSLTPGQGSDEQFF. In nucleotides, the CDR3 is TGTGCCAGCAGCCTAACGCCGGGACAGGGAAGTGATGAGCAGTTCTTC.

The chain has TRBV20-1 and TRBJ2-7; 9 bases agree with TRBD2. The CDR3 spans 15 residues. The germline CDR1 and CDR2 sequences are DFQATT and SNEGSKA (reference sequence). Trimming took 3 bases from V and 0 from J; bases not matched to a gene: 6. The CDR3 spells CSASSLAGSSYEQYF. For the CDR3, the DNA is TGCAGTGCTAGTAGTCTAGCGGGGAGCTCCTACGAGCAGTACTTC.

The chain uses TRBV18 and TRBJ1-5; 11 bases map to TRBD1. J gave up 0 bases and V 6 bases, and 13 bases lay outside the gene matches. CDR3 length: 19 amino acids. Germline V gene lookup returns CDR1 KGHSH and CDR2 LQKENI. Here the CDR3 reads CASSPQGTGGSYSNQPQHF. The CDR3 region has the DNA TGTGCCAGCTCCCCGCAGGGGACAGGGGGATCGTATAGCAATCAGCCCCAGCATTTT. The full variable domain, rest sourced from reference TRBV18 and TRBJ1-5, is NAGVMQNPRHLVRRRGQEARLRCSPMKGHSHVYWYRQLPEEGLKFMVYLQKENIIDESGMPKERFSAEFPKEGPSILRIQQVVRGDSAAYFCASSPQGTGGSYSNQPQHFGDGTRLSIL.

V and J are TRBV6-6 and TRBJ1-2; 8 nucleotides match TRBD1. Germline trimming cut 6 bases from V and 8 bases from J; bases unmatched to any gene: 17. CDR1 and CDR2 (germline): MNHNY, SVGAGI (reference sequence). The length of the CDR3 is 16 residues. The CDR3 here is CASRPGDRFQGGGYTF. The CDR3 nucleotides read TGTGCCAGCAGACCCGGGGACAGGTTTCAGGGTGGCGGCTACACCTTC.

The chain carries TRBV5-6 and TRBJ2-4; 9 bases align to TRBD2. The CDR3 consists of 16 residues. The V segment lost 1 base and the J segment 7 bases; nucleotides outside the gene matches: 9. Per germline, CDR1 SGHDT and CDR2 YYEEEE. The CDR3 bases are TGTGCCAGCAGCTTGCTTGCGGGGGGGGCCGTTAACATTCAGTACTTC. This codes for CASSLLAGGAVNIQYF.

This clonotype was observed a few times. The rearrangement links TRBV6-1 to TRBJ2-7; D not resolved. With 7 bases removed from V and 3 bases from J, the gap between germline ends came to 13 bases. Germline V gene data show CDR1 as MNHNS and CDR2 as SASEGT. The CDR3 has 13 residues. CDR3 nucleotides: TGTGCCAGCATTGGATCAACCATCTACGAGCAGTACTTC. This sequence encodes CASIGSTIYEQYF.

The gene calls are TRBV7-2 and TRBJ2-7, with D perhaps being TRBD1 or TRBD2 (5 bases each). Trimming cost V 5 bases and J 4 bases, with 15 bases left between them. Germline-derived CDR1 and CDR2 are SGHTA and FQGNSA. This CDR3 has 14 amino acids. In DNA form, the CDR3 reads TGTGCCAGCAGCGCCCTTGGGGGACCTTACGAGCAGTACTTC. Protein product: CASSALGGPYEQYF.

Comment on this clonotype: This may be a read error: a much more frequent sequence differs by one nucleotide. CDR3 sequence (DNA): TGCAGTGCTAAAAGCGGCAGCCTCTCCACCTACGAGCAGTACTTC. It encodes CSAKSGSLSTYEQYF. J is TRBJ2-5 and V is TRBV20-1, with D tentatively TRBD2 (5 bases). The J call is in doubt because the DNA end fits TRBJ2-7 better. Germline CDR1 and CDR2: DFQATT and SNEGSKA (reference sequence). The CDR3 is made up of 15 amino acids.

This clonotype was counted at least ten times. J is TRBJ2-1 and V is TRBV5-6; D could derive from TRBD1 or TRBD2 (5 bases each). The CDR3 spans 15 residues. CDR1 is SGHDT and CDR2 is YYEEEE in the germline V gene. Deletions cut 2 bases from V and 0 bases from J, with 9 bases between. CDR3 bases: TGTGCCAGCAGCTTTGGGACGAGCTCCTACAATGAGCAGTTCTTC. Its protein is CASSFGTSSYNEQFF. Looking up the rest from reference TRBV5-6 and TRBJ2-1 gives the full variable domain: DAGVTQSPTHLIKTRGQQVTLRCSPKSGHDTVSWYQQALGQGPQFIFQYYEEEERQRGNFPDRFSGHQFPNYSSELNVNALLLGDSALYLCASSFGTSSYNEQFFGPGTRLTVL.

The V and J genes are TRBV5-1 and TRBJ2-1; either TRBD1 or TRBD2 may fit D (5 bases each). CDR1 is SGHRS and CDR2 is YFSETQ in the germline V gene. This CDR3 spans 14 amino acids. Trimming cost V 1 base and J 5 bases, with 10 bases left between them. The CDR3 loop is CASSLWGRNNEQFF. CDR3 bases: TGCGCCAGCAGCTTGTGGGGACGCAACAATGAGCAGTTCTTC. The full variable domain, with the rest looked up from reference TRBV5-1 and TRBJ2-1, is KAGVTQTPRYLIKTRGQQVTLSCSPISGHRSVSWYQQTPGQGLQFLFEYFSETQRNKGNFPGRFSGRQFSNSRSEMNVSTLELGDSALYLCASSLWGRNNEQFFGPGTRLTVL.

The table lists this clonotype with a count of one. Its ends do not fully match the called genes, so a read error is possible. V and J are TRBV6-5 and TRBJ2-7; 9 bases match TRBD2. The CDR3 length is 15 residues. CDR1 is MNHEY, CDR2 SVGAGI, per germline. CDR3 region: CASTKTSGTTYGQYF. The CDR3 region has the DNA TGTGCCAGCACCAAGACTAGCGGAACAACCTACGGGCAGTACTTC.

This clonotype appeared a single time. A junction end diverges from the germline sequence, so it may reflect a read error. The V gene is TRBV20-1, the J gene TRBJ2-1, with 8 positions matching TRBD2. The germline V gene encodes CDR1 DFQATT and CDR2 SNEGSKA (reference sequence). This CDR3 region has 16 residues. The CDR3 bases are TGCAGTGTTAGAGATGCTTTAGCGGGGCCCTACAATGAGCAGTTCTTC. This gives the protein CSVRDALAGPYNEQFF.

The chain links TRBV5-1 to TRBJ2-1; D ambiguous. The germline gives CDR1 SGHRS, CDR2 YFSETQ. V lost 5 bases to trimming and J lost 10 bases, with 19 bases between them. The CDR3 contains 14 residues. The CDR3, as DNA: TGCGCCAGCAGTGTTCGTCCCGTCACCTACGAGCAGTTCTTC. Translating gives CASSVRPVTYEQFF.